The 23 T cell receptor beta chains listed next were all sequenced from one sample in a study of cytomegalovirus exposure and HLA in healthy donors. TCRdb's table, derived via immunoSEQ multiplex PCR, lists solely in-frame clones and lacks some. Here the sample spans under 200,000 clones, roughly 81% being singletons. Sequenced: PBMCs. The receptors were gathered from a woman aged 25 to 39 in good health and CMV-seronegative.

The DNA for the CDR3 is TGTGCCAGCAGGATCCCCCCAGGGGATGAGCAGTTCTTC. Translated: CASRIPPGDEQFF. This chain connects TRBV25-1 to TRBJ2-1; D might be TRBD1 (6 bases). CDR1 MGHDK and CDR2 SYGVNS come from the germline V gene. The V end was cut by 6 bases, the J end by 8 bases, with 14 bases between. This CDR3 comprises 13 residues. The entire variable domain, with the rest obtained from reference TRBV25-1 and TRBJ2-1, is as follows: EADIYQTPRYLVIGTGKKITLECSQTMGHDKMYWYQQDPGMELHLIHYSYGVNSTEKGDLSSESTVSRIRTEHFPLTLESARPSHTSQYLCASRIPPGDEQFFGPGTRLTVL.

The J gene is TRBJ2-7, the V gene TRBV4-2; 7 bases fit TRBD1. This CDR3 is built from 19 residues. The V segment lost 0 bases and the J segment 2 bases; nucleotides outside the gene matches: 16. Germline V gene lookup returns CDR1 LGHNA and CDR2 YNFKEQ. CDR3 DNA: TGTGCCAGCAGCCAAGAGGTCCTGACAGGGCCGATAAGGACCTACGAGCAGTACTTC. It translates to CASSQEVLTGPIRTYEQYF.

The chain couples TRBV30 to TRBJ1-4, with D unclear. The germline gives CDR1 GTSNPN, CDR2 SVGIG (reference sequence). The CDR3 length is 12 residues. Trimming cost V 4 bases and J 11 bases, with 14 bases left between them. CDR3: CAWNTGVGKLFF. Written as DNA, the CDR3 is TGTGCCTGGAATACCGGGGTGGGTAAACTGTTTTTT.

The sample holds a few counts of this clone. The V call is TRBV5-1, the J call TRBJ1-1; no definite D call. The V end lost 3 bases, the J end lost 8 bases, and 11 bases lay between the germline ends. This CDR3 region has 12 residues. Per the germline V gene, CDR1 is SGHRS and CDR2 is YFSETQ. CDR3 nucleotide sequence: TGCGCCAGCAGCTCCGGGGTCGCGGAAGCTTTCTTT. The encoded protein is CASSSGVAEAFF.

The CDR3 reads CASSLGWSGPRGGWETQYF. CDR3 coding DNA: TGTGCCAGCAGCTTAGGGTGGAGTGGGCCGAGGGGGGGCTGGGAGACCCAGTACTTC. J is TRBJ2-5 and V is TRBV7-2; TRBD2 might be the D (7 bases). V was shortened by 1 base and J by 5 bases, with 26 bases between the two germline ends. There are 19 residues in the CDR3. From germline, CDR1 is SGHTA and CDR2 FQGNSA.

The chain employs TRBV27 and TRBJ2-7; D gene unclear. Germline V gene data show CDR1 as MNHEY and CDR2 as SMNVEV (reference sequence). CDR3 length: 14 residues. Trimming took 4 bases from V and 0 from J, leaving 10 bases between them. DNA for the CDR3: TGTGCCAGCAGTTACAGCCTGAGCTCCTACGAGCAGTACTTC. Amino acid sequence: CASSYSLSSYEQYF.

This chain joins TRBV7-6 and TRBJ2-1; TRBD2 agrees at 8 bases. From germline, CDR1 is SGHVS and CDR2 FNYEAQ. This CDR3 has 17 amino acids. V gave up 3 bases and J gave up 5 bases; unmatched junction bases: 12. As DNA, the CDR3 is TGTGCCAGCAGCTTCCACCCGACCGGGACTAGGAACAATGAGCAGTTCTTC. The encoded protein is CASSFHPTGTRNNEQFF. The entire variable domain, with the rest obtained from reference TRBV7-6 and TRBJ2-1, is as follows: GAGVSQSPRYKVTKRGQDVALRCDPISGHVSLYWYRQALGQGPEFLTYFNYEAQQDKSGLPNDRFSAERPEGSISTLTIQRTEQRDSAMYRCASSFHPTGTRNNEQFFGPGTRLTVL.

V is TRBV11-3 and J is TRBJ2-3, with TRBD1 matching over 9 bases. CDR1 is SGHNT, CDR2 YENEEA, per germline. The length of the CDR3 is 15 residues. After removal of 5 bases from V and 0 bases from J, the junction contained 3 bases not matched to a gene. The CDR3 bases are TGTGCCAGCAGCCCGGGACAGGGCAGCACAGATACGCAGTATTTT. This gives the protein CASSPGQGSTDTQYF.

The chain employs TRBV14 and TRBJ1-1; the D gene is possibly TRBD1 (5 bases). Germline CDR1 SGHDN, CDR2 FVKESK. The CDR3 spans 13 residues. V shed 5 bases and J shed 4 bases, with 11 bases lying between them. CDR3 bases: TGTGCCAGCAGCTCCACAGGAGTCACTGAAGCTTTCTTT. The encoded protein is CASSSTGVTEAFF.

V is TRBV6-6 and J is TRBJ2-7; 7 nucleotides match TRBD1. Germline V CDR1 and CDR2: MNHNY, SVGAGI (reference sequence). J lost 6 bases, V lost 10 bases, and 12 bases had no gene match. The CDR3 has 13 amino acids. The CDR3 here is CATFSQGKSEQYF. The CDR3 nucleotides are TGTGCCACCTTTTCACAGGGGAAGAGCGAGCAGTACTTC.

CDR3 protein: CAWSQSAGGRYF. The DNA of the CDR3 is TGTGCCTGGTCCCAAAGCGCGGGAGGGAGGTACTTC. The V and J genes are TRBV30 and TRBJ2-7; 9 bases map to TRBD2. The CDR3 is 12 residues long. J was trimmed by 12 bases and V by 5 bases; bases with no gene match: 11. Per the germline V gene, CDR1 is GTSNPN and CDR2 is SVGIG (reference sequence).

This chain connects TRBV25-1 to TRBJ2-1, with 9 bases matching TRBD2. The CDR3 runs to 15 residues. Per germline, CDR1 MGHDK and CDR2 SYGVNS. V lost 2 bases and J lost 6; bases outside the gene matches: 5. The CDR3 loop reads CASSESSGGRNEQFF. As DNA, the CDR3 is TGTGCCAGCAGTGAAAGTAGCGGGGGACGCAATGAGCAGTTCTTC.

The chain carries TRBV19 and TRBJ1-2, with TRBD1 identical over 8 bases. The CDR3 is 13 amino acids. CDR1 is LNHDA, CDR2 SQIVND, per germline (reference sequence). Germline trimming cut 6 bases from V and 3 bases from J; bases unmatched to any gene: 3. The CDR3 loop reads CASRGQAYYGYTF. CDR3 nucleotide sequence: TGTGCCAGTAGGGGACAGGCCTACTATGGCTACACCTTC.

DNA for the CDR3: TGTGCCAGCAGCGGCAGGGGGCGGGGAGGGCAGTTCTTC. It specifies CASSGRGRGGQFF. The chain is built from TRBV9 and TRBJ2-1; TRBD1 agrees at 8 bases. V dropped 3 bases and J dropped 12; count of bases not matched to a gene: 8. The CDR3 is 13 amino acids. Germline CDR1 reads SGDLS; CDR2 reads YYNGEE.

V usage is TRBV9 and J usage is TRBJ1-1, with 9 bases fitting TRBD1. Germline CDR1 SGDLS, CDR2 YYNGEE. The V gene end was trimmed by 4 bases and the J gene end by 5 bases; junction bases not matched to a gene: 12. This CDR3 is built from 16 residues. CDR3 bases: TGTGCCAGCAGCCCTCGGACAGGGGCCTCAACAACTGAAGCTTTCTTT. Its protein product is CASSPRTGASTTEAFF.

The chain joins TRBV7-8 to TRBJ2-7; 10 bases are a match to TRBD1. The CDR3 is made up of 14 amino acids. Germline assignment: CDR1 SGHVS and CDR2 FQNEAQ. Trimming removed 4 bases from V and 3 bases from J; junction bases left unmatched: 3. CDR3 nucleotide sequence: TGTGCCAGCAGCTCCGGGACAGGGGACTACGAGCAGTACTTC. Its protein is CASSSGTGDYEQYF.

The chain couples TRBV29-1 to TRBJ1-4; 7 bases match TRBD1. The CDR3 length is 15 residues. The V segment lost 5 bases and the J segment 4 bases; nucleotides outside the gene matches: 10. Germline V gene sequence: CDR1 SQVTM, CDR2 ANQGSEA. The CDR3 here is CSVLTRDSGNEKLFF. DNA for the CDR3: TGCAGCGTTTTGACCCGGGACAGCGGTAATGAAAAACTGTTTTTT.

The gene calls are TRBV5-4 and TRBJ1-5; 10 bases match TRBD1. V trimming: 4 bases; J trimming: 2 bases; junction bases outside the gene matches: 6. The CDR3 sequence is 16 residues long. CDR1 and CDR2 (germline): SGHNT, YYREEE (reference sequence). This CDR3 reads CASSLTGGGGNQPQHF. DNA of the CDR3: TGTGCCAGCAGCCTGACAGGGGGCGGTGGCAATCAGCCCCAGCATTTT.

This chain joins TRBV5-1 and TRBJ1-4, with 7 bases matching TRBD1. The CDR3 length is 17 residues. Trimming took 2 bases from V and 7 from J; bases not matched to a gene: 14. Germline values: CDR1 SGHRS, CDR2 YFSETQ. CDR3 DNA: TGCGCCAGCAGCTTAACCCTGACAGGGAATGTTGGTGAAAAACTGTTTTTT. This codes for CASSLTLTGNVGEKLFF.

The chain carries TRBV5-1 and TRBJ1-1, with a weak D call TRBD1 (5 bases). V lost 0 bases and J lost 7, with 7 bases in between. The CDR3 runs 12 residues. Germline loops: CDR1 SGHRS, CDR2 YFSETQ. The CDR3 spells CASSLEGIEAFF. In DNA form, the CDR3 reads TGCGCCAGCAGCTTGGAGGGGATTGAAGCTTTCTTT.

This chain joins TRBV11-2 and TRBJ2-1; TRBD1 matches 11 bases. Germline lookup yields CDR1 SGHAT and CDR2 FQNNGV. The CDR3 length is 15 residues. V trimming: 5 bases; J trimming: 7 bases; junction bases outside the gene matches: 7. DNA of the CDR3: TGTGCCAGCAGCCAGGACAGGGGGCGATCGAATGAGCAGTTCTTC. It yields the protein CASSQDRGRSNEQFF.

V and J are TRBV4-2 and TRBJ2-2; TRBD2 aligns across 8 bases. The junction had 3 bases not matched to a gene; V was cut back by 2 bases and J by 1 base. The CDR3 is 16 amino acids. In germline, CDR1 is LGHNA, CDR2 YNFKEQ. As DNA, the CDR3 is TGTGCCAGCAGCCAAAACCTAGCGGGGAACACCGGGGAGCTGTTTTTT. As protein: CASSQNLAGNTGELFF.

The chain carries TRBV6-1 and TRBJ1-1, with 7 bases identical to TRBD1. The CDR3 covers 12 residues. The germline V gene has CDR1 MNHNS and CDR2 SASEGT. V gave up 2 bases and J gave up 10 bases; unmatched junction bases: 4. The CDR3, as DNA: TGTGCCAGCAGTGAAAAGGGACAGTCAGCTTTCTTT. Residues: CASSEKGQSAFF.